Listed below are T cell receptor beta chains from one sample, sequenced in a study of regulatory T cells in long-lasting Graves disease. TCRdb re-called the multiplex PCR reads through MiXCR, storing one row per CDR3 protein. The sample lists around 450,000 distinct CDR3 sequences, about 17% occurring once. The sample was also linked to a second study, of T cells in Graves' hyperthyroidism and ophthalmopathy.

Material: peripheral blood mononuclear cells (PBMCs), obtained at new diagnosis, from a patient treated with antithyroid drugs. The origin of the receptors is a middle-aged man with Graves disease. CDR3s include the opening cysteine and the closing phenylalanine or tryptophan.

v_gene: TRBV7-9; CDR3aa: CASSSSNYGYTF
v_gene: TRBV30; CDR3aa: CAWSVGRKYTEAFF
v_gene: TRBV6-5; CDR3aa: CASSYSSIANYGYTF
v_gene: TRBV6-2/TRBV6-3; CDR3aa: CASSYGGGYGNQPQHF
v_gene: TRBV6-2/TRBV6-3; CDR3aa: CASRRELSTDTQYF
v_gene: TRBV5-1; CDR3aa: CASSLAAGAGRQGTQYF
v_gene: TRBV19; CDR3aa: CASSISGRGEQFF
v_gene: TRBV24-1; CDR3aa: CATSDPNEQFF
v_gene: TRBV28; CDR3aa: CASNIGQYEQYF
v_gene: TRBV18; CDR3aa: CASSPSGLTNEQFF
v_gene: TRBV3-1; CDR3aa: CASSQTTPGQRTNEKLFF
v_gene: TRBV2; CDR3aa: CASSEDSSYEQYF
v_gene: TRBV12-3/TRBV12-4; CDR3aa: CASSLTGRPWEQYF
v_gene: TRBV5-5; CDR3aa: CASSFSDYEQYF
v_gene: TRBV6-9; CDR3aa: CASSYSGGTGHEQYF
v_gene: TRBV2; CDR3aa: CASSPGSYSGANVLTF
v_gene: TRBV29-1; CDR3aa: CSVLAAYEQYF
v_gene: TRBV7-9; CDR3aa: CASSPPVGGGPHEQYF
v_gene: TRBV29-1; CDR3aa: CSARGLAYGYTF
v_gene: TRBV6-5; CDR3aa: CASSYSILAVEQFF
v_gene: TRBV20-1; CDR3aa: CSAPGSGRAFNYEQYF
v_gene: TRBV24-1; CDR3aa: CATSCREQPSSNQPQHF
v_gene: TRBV2; CDR3aa: CASSAAGEKLFF
v_gene: TRBV6-1; CDR3aa: CASSPAGMRNSPLHF
v_gene: TRBV12-3/TRBV12-4; CDR3aa: CASSFLGGGSPLHF
v_gene: TRBV28; CDR3aa: CASSTGGKFQETQYF
v_gene: TRBV11-3; CDR3aa: CASSLARDSDYGYTF
v_gene: TRBV6-5; CDR3aa: CASSFGQAEPQHF
v_gene: TRBV6-1; CDR3aa: CASRGLKDYLSSPLHF
v_gene: TRBV12-3/TRBV12-4; CDR3aa: CARGVSRLNTEAFF
v_gene: TRBV9; CDR3aa: CASSARDRGYQETQYF
v_gene: TRBV28; CDR3aa: CASSFITVYEQYF
v_gene: TRBV6-1; CDR3aa: CASILDISGNQPQHF
v_gene: TRBV20-1; CDR3aa: CSARRQAGVGYNEQFF
v_gene: TRBV6-1; CDR3aa: CASSDEGGTGELFF
v_gene: TRBV20-1; CDR3aa: CSAPDRGLTNEKLFF
v_gene: TRBV20-1; CDR3aa: CSARDTGFGANVLTF
v_gene: TRBV27; CDR3aa: CASSSAPDSHGEQYF
v_gene: TRBV20-1; CDR3aa: CSAAEDSETQYF